The entry that follows covers one T cell receptor (beta chain) sequence. Antigen: not known. This specimen comes from a study of post-analysis software for immune sequencing data. At the level of the study: Secondary progressive, relapsing-remitting and progressive-relapsing multiple sclerosis were among the included disease courses.

Unique molecular identifiers tagged the TCR beta cDNA libraries. Hundreds of thousands of cDNA molecules were obtained from approximately 0.91 to 9.4 million T cells. MiXCR was run by TCRdb on the PCR reads, yielding one entry per CDR3 protein. Of roughly 870,000 distinct CDR3 sequences in the sample, 53% are singletons; the top ten hold approximately 4.5%. Points from the study as a whole: Batch-matched samples strongly co-clustered by F measure. Controls significantly exceeded multiple sclerosis patients in normalized Chao1 diversity. Among four to six TRBV segments more frequent in patients than controls were TRBV5-6, TRBV5-1 and TRBV20-1.

The CDR3 consists of 13 residues. Germline-derived CDR1 and CDR2 are DFQATT and SNEGSKA (reference sequence). The V and J ends lost 0 bases and 5 bases respectively, with 10 bases between them. V and J are TRBV20-1 and TRBJ2-5; D call uncertain. Sequenced material: blood. This TCR was sampled from a girl aged 5-17 years with multiple sclerosis. CDR3: CSAREPHEETQYF. As DNA, the CDR3 is TGCAGTGCTAGAGAACCCCATGAGGAGACCCAGTACTTC.